This T cell receptor beta chain was identified during a study of blood T cell repertoires in COVID-19 (dated by TCRdb to the early 2020s). Context from the whole study: Collaborator samples came from the United States, Italy and Spain and covered acute and convalescent phases of COVID-19. The prospective study material was composed of cDNA or gDNA derived from T cells, B-cell-depleted T cells, or PBMCs. The dataset comprised deeply sampled blood TCRbeta repertoires from subjects exposed to, actively infected with, or recovered from COVID-19. The repertoires were released in a freely available public database meant as a resource for research on the immune response to SARS-CoV-2. Samples came from the ongoing ImmuneRACE study (first 160 participants) plus 1,254 subjects from 6 global collaborators. Nearly every sample came with metadata listing a de-identified subject ID, COVID-19 status, age in years and sex. HLA class I and class II types, where available, came from metadata supplied by the sample provider rather than from assay-based typing.

The immunoSEQ Assay, a bias-controlled multiplex PCR, was used to amplify TCRbeta CDR3 regions from genomic DNA. The original pipeline was this. Nucleated cell counts per sample were estimated from amplification of reference gene primers within the assay. To quantify the absolute abundance of each unique TCRbeta CDR3 rearrangement, sequence reads were collapsed and filtered. Productive Simpson clonality was computed per sample as the square root of Simpson's diversity index over productive rearrangements. TCRdb mirrors the immuneACCESS table, restricted to in-frame sequences. Some clones are absent from its copies; in checked studies, under half trace to an unresolved V gene, and the reason for the others is unknown. That table is the source of V, J and clone size, and D and trimming were worked out from the DNA. The sample includes roughly 130,000 clones, with 65% to 85% observed a single time. The ten largest clones take up less than 2% of the sample.

Findings and caveats that apply to the study as a whole: How much clinical and demographic metadata was included differed by source and by participant, and the metadata was provided uncurated.

At the junction V is shortened by 3 bases and J by 2 bases, with 11 bases in between. From a lookup of the germline V gene, CDR1 and CDR2 are KGHSH and LQKENI. Including cysteine and phenylalanine, the CDR3 has 15 amino acids. Just CDR3 DNA is preserved here, 45 bases in frame from base 1. Notes on this clone: The antigen this receptor binds is unknown. No much larger clone exists at a distance of one base, and base qualities are not known.

Whole blood was collected in K2EDTA tubes by collaborating institutions according to the institutions' own protocols. For TCRbeta analysis, collaborator samples were shipped as frozen whole blood, as isolated PBMCs, or as DNA extracted from either sample type. The specimen was peripheral blood. The TCR comes from a man between 65 and 85 years old with acute or convalescent COVID-19. The chain couples TRBV18 to TRBJ1-3; 6 matching bases give a weak D call of TRBD1. The CDR3 region has the sequence CASSPLGQPGNTIYF. At the DNA level, the sequence is TGTGCCAGCTCACCGCTGGGACAACCTGGAAACACCATATATTTT.